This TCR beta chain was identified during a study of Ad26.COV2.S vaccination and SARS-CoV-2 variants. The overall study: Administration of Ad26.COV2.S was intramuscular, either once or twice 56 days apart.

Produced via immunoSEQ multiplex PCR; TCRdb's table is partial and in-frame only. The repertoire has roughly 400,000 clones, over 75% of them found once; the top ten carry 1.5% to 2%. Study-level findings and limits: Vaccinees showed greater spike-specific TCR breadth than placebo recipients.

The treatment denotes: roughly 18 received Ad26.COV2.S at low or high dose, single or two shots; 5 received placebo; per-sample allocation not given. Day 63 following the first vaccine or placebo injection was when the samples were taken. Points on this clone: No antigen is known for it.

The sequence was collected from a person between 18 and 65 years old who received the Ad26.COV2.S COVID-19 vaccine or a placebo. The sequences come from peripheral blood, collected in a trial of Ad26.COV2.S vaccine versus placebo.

The CDR3 here is CASSPGLDYEQYF. The CDR3 bases are TGTGCCAGCTCACCAGGGCTAGACTACGAGCAGTACTTC. The gene calls are TRBV18 and TRBJ2-7; no clear D. Trimming took 2 bases from V and 3 from J, leaving 8 bases between them. CDR1 KGHSH and CDR2 LQKENI come from the germline V gene. CDR3 length equals 13 residues.